The 8 T cell receptor beta chains in this list originate from one sample, sequenced in a study of regulatory T cells in long-lasting Graves disease. The time point is: newly diagnosed GD, antithyroid drugs for less than 3 months. Researchers made the TCR library from RNA that was extracted from PBMCs. The TCR beta library used iRepertoire HTBI primers with Arm-PCR amplification of CDR3. TCRdb ran MiXCR on the multiplex PCR reads and lists one entry per CDR3 protein. The table includes 550,000 to 650,000 distinct CDR3 sequences, about 16% detected once. A further study also used this sample, focusing on T cells in Graves' hyperthyroidism and ophthalmopathy.

The material was peripheral blood mononuclear cells (PBMCs), obtained at new diagnosis, from a patient treated with antithyroid drugs. All receptors come from a man aged 18 to 29 with Graves disease.

This rearrangement joins TRBV7-8 to TRBJ2-2; 9 positions agree with TRBD1. CDR1 and CDR2 from the germline V gene are SGHVS and FQNEAQ. V gave up 6 bases and J gave up 5 bases; unmatched junction bases: 7. This CDR3 is 15 amino acids long. In nucleotides, the CDR3 is TGTGCCAGCAGGGGGGACAGGGATAGAACCGGGGAGCTGTTTTTT. The encoded protein is CASRGDRDRTGELFF.

The table lists this clonotype with a few counts. The J gene is TRBJ2-4, the V gene TRBV6-1, with 9 bases matching TRBD2. J gave up 7 bases and V 7 bases, and 11 bases lay outside the gene matches. This CDR3 comprises 15 residues. Germline V gene data show CDR1 as MNHNS and CDR2 as SASEGT. The CDR3 coding sequence is TGTGCCAGCAAAGGACCGGCGGGAGGGCGCAACATTCAGTACTTC. Amino acids: CASKGPAGGRNIQYF.

The V gene is TRBV4-1, the J gene TRBJ2-7; perhaps TRBD2 as D (5 bases). Germline values: CDR1 MGHRA, CDR2 YSYEKL. Trimming removed 0 bases at V and 5 bases at J, with 5 bases between. This CDR3 comprises 12 residues. In DNA, the CDR3 is TGCGCCAGCAGCCAAGAGAGGGACGAGCAGTACTTC. This codes for CASSQERDEQYF.

This clonotype came up a few times. A single base separates this from a much larger clone, so it may be a read error. The J gene is TRBJ2-1, the V gene TRBV2; D is possibly TRBD1 (5 bases). Germline loops: CDR1 SNHLY, CDR2 FYNNEI. CDR3 length: 15 residues. V was pared by 1 base and J by 0 bases, with 7 bases between. CDR3 nucleotides: TGTGCCAGCAGTGAAGGGCAGGGCTCCTACAATGAGCAGTTCTTC. Residues: CASSEGQGSYNEQFF. Complete variable domain (other parts from reference TRBV2 and TRBJ2-1): EPEVTQTPSHQVTQMGQEVILRCVPISNHLYFYWYRQILGQKVEFLVSFYNNEISEKSEIFDDQFSVERPDGSNFTLKIRSTKLEDSAMYFCASSEGQGSYNEQFFGPGTRLTVL.

This clonotype was detected ten times or more. The chain couples TRBV6-1 to TRBJ2-1, with D uncertain. The CDR3 extends over 12 amino acids. Per the germline V gene, CDR1 is MNHNS and CDR2 is SASEGT. The germline V and J ends were trimmed by 6 bases and 0 bases, with 3 bases remaining between them. Here the CDR3 DNA reads TGTGCCAGCAGCGCCTCCTACAATGAGCAGTTCTTC. This encodes CASSASYNEQFF.

Ten or more counts support this clonotype. The rearrangement joins TRBV12-3 or TRBV12-4 to TRBJ1-1; no definite D call. V lost 3 bases, J lost 6 bases, and 11 bases lay in between. CDR3 size: 13 residues. The CDR3 DNA is TGTGCCAGCAGTTTGGACCGACGGGCTGAAGCTTTCTTT. Protein product: CASSLDRRAEAFF.

This clonotype was observed a few times. This chain links TRBV28 with TRBJ2-5, with 11 bases aligning to TRBD1. The ends lost 3 bases at V and 5 bases at J; junction bases unmatched: 8. CDR1 is MDHEN and CDR2 is SYDVKM in the germline V gene. The CDR3 is 16 residues long. This chain's CDR3 is CASSLSADRGRETQYF. CDR3 coding DNA: TGTGCCAGCAGTTTGAGTGCGGACAGGGGGCGGGAGACCCAGTACTTC.

The V call is TRBV6-1, the J call TRBJ2-1; 10 nucleotides line up with TRBD2. Gene TRBJ2-5 matches the end of the DNA better, so the J call may be wrong. Germline values: CDR1 MNHNS, CDR2 SASEGT. The CDR3 sequence is 15 residues long. The CDR3 here is CASSNLAGVSETQYF. CDR3 DNA: TGTGCCAGCAGTAACCTAGCGGGAGTGTCAGAGACCCAGTACTTC.